These T cell receptor beta chains were read from a single sample in a study of blood T cells in healthy people across ages. TCRdb reanalysed the 5' RACE reads using MiXCR and keeps one entry per CDR3 protein. The data show 910,000 or so distinct CDR3 sequences, 51% seen once. Source material: blood. The receptors stem from a woman aged 60-75 years in good health. The conserved cysteine and the conserved F or W are not part of the CDR3 here. D genes are given only for firm matches. Clone size is not always given. Where it is, it says once, few, many or a class for expanded clones.

d_call clone_size cdr3_length v_call cdr3_aa
TRBD2 few 13 TRBV7-9 ASTLGGTGANVLT
- - 14 TRBV27 ASSFFARGVGSPLH
TRBD2 few 14 TRBV10-3 AISGGQAGGSYEQY
- - 13 TRBV7-6 ASSLGADPTYEQY
- few 11 TRBV14 ASSLFTLETQY
- once 14 TRBV20-1 SALPGQPYGFETQY
TRBD1 - 14 TRBV11-2 ASRRRDRGFGETQY
- - 12 TRBV12-3/TRBV12-4 ASSREAYYNEQF
TRBD1 - 13 TRBV5-6 ASSGGQGNDEKLF
- - 12 TRBV7-6 ASSTRTGVEKLF
- - 12 TRBV4-1 ASSQGTYVGEQY
TRBD2 few 15 TRBV5-1 ASSVDQGTSGRNEQF
TRBD2 - 14 TRBV28 ASSPTLAGETYEQY
- - 11 TRBV20-1 SAGRRSSYEQY
TRBD2 few 15 TRBV12-3/TRBV12-4 ASSPNSGTSGYNEQF
TRBD2 - 14 TRBV28 ATLLGGTANTGELF
- - 11 TRBV7-3 ASSRDNHNEQF